The clone carrying this T cell receptor (beta chain) showed up just once. This specimen comes from a study of blood T cell repertoires in COVID-19. Overall study: The United States, Italy and Spain supplied acute and convalescent COVID-19 samples. The analysed material was cDNA or gDNA that came from T cells, B-cell-depleted T cells, or PBMCs.

Germline V lookup: CDR1 LNHDA, CDR2 SQIVND (reference sequence). This CDR3 spans 11 amino acids. Deletions cut 8 bases from V and 3 bases from J, with 7 bases between. TCRdb's copy holds only in-frame clones and misses some; the assay was immunoSEQ multiplex PCR. The sample includes roughly 300,000 clones, approximately 86% of them seen just once. The material sequenced was peripheral blood. This clonotype was sampled from a man younger than 35 with active or convalescent COVID-19. The chain uses TRBV19 and TRBJ1-1, with unresolved D. CDR3 sequence: CASSVDTEAFF. The CDR3 DNA reads TGTGCCAGTTCGGTTGACACTGAAGCTTTCTTT.